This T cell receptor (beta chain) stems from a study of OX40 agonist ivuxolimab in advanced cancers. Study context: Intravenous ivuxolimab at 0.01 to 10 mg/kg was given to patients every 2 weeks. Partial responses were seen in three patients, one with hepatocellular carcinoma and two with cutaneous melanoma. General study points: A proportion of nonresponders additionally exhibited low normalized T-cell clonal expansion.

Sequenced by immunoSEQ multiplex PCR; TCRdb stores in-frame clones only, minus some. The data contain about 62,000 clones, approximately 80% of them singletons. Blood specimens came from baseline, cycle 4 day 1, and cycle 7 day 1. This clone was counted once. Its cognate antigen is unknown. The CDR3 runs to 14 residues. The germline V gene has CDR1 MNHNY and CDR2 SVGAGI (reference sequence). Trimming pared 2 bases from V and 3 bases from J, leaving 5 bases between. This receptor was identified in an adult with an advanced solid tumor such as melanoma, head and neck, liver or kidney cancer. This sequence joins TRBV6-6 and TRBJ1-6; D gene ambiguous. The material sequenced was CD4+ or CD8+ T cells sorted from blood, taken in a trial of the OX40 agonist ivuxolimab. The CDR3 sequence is CASSYEGYNSPLHF. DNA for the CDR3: TGTGCCAGCAGTTACGAGGGCTATAATTCACCCCTCCACTTT.